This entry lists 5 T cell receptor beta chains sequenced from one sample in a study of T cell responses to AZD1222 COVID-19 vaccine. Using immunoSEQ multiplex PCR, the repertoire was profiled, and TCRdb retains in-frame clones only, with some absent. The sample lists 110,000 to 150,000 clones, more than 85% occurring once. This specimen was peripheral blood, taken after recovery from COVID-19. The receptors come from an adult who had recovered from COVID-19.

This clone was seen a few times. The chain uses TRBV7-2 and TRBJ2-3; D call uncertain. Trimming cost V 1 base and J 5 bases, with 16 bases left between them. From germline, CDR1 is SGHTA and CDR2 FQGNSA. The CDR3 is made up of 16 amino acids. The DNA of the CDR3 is TGTGCCAGCAGCTTAGTTTTCCCTTCTATGGGAGATACGCAGTATTTT. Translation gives CASSLVFPSMGDTQYF.

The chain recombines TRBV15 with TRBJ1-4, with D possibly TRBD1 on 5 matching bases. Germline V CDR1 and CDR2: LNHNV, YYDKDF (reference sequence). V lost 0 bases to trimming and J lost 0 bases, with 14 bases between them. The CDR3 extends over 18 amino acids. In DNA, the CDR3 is TGTGCCACCAGCAGAGACAAGACAGTCCAGTCAACTAATGAAAAACTGTTTTTT. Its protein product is CATSRDKTVQSTNEKLFF.

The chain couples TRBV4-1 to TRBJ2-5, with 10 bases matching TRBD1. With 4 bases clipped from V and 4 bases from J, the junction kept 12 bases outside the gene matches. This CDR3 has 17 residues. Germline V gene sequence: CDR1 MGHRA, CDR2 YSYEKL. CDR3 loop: CASSPGQGPLSGETQYF. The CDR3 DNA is TGCGCCAGCAGCCCGGGACAGGGGCCCCTTTCGGGAGAGACCCAGTACTTC.

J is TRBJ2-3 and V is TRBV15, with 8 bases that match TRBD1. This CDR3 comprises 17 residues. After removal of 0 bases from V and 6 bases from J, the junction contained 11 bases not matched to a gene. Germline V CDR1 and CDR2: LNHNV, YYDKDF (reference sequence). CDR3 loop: CATSRDWSGQGLDTQYF. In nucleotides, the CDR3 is TGTGCCACCAGCAGAGATTGGAGCGGACAGGGCTTGGATACGCAGTATTTT.

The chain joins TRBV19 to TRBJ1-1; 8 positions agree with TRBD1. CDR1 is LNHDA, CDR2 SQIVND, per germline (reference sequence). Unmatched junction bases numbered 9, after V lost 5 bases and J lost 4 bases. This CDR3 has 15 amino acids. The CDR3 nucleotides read TGTGCCAGTAGTCCCCGGACAGGGTCCGCCACTGAAGCTTTCTTT. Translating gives CASSPRTGSATEAFF. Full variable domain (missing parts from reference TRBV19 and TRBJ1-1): DGGITQSPKYLFRKEGQNVTLSCEQNLNHDAMYWYRQDPGQGLRLIYYSQIVNDFQKGDIAEGYSVSREKKESFPLTVTSAQKNPTAFYLCASSPRTGSATEAFFGQGTRLTVV.